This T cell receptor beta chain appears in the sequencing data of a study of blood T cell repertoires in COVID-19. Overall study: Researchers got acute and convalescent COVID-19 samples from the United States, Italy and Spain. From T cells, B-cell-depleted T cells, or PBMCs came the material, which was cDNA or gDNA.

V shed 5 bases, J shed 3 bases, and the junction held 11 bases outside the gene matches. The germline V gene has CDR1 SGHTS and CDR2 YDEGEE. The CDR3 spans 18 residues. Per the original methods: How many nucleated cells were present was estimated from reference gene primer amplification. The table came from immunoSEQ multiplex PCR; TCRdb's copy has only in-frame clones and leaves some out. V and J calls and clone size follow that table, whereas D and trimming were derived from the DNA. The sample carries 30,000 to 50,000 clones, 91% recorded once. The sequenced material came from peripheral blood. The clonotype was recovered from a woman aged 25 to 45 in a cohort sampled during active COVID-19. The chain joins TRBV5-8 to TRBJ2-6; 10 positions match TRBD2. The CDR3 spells CASSRLSGRAGGANVLTF. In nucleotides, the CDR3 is TGTGCCAGCAGTCGGTTAAGCGGGAGGGCCGGTGGGGCCAACGTCCTGACTTTC. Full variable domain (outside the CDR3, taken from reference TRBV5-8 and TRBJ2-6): EAGVTQSPTHLIKTRGQQATLRCSPISGHTSVYWYQQALGLGLQFLLWYDEGEERNRGNFPPRFSGRQFPNYSSELNVNALELEDSALYLCASSRLSGRAGGANVLTFGAGSRLTVL.